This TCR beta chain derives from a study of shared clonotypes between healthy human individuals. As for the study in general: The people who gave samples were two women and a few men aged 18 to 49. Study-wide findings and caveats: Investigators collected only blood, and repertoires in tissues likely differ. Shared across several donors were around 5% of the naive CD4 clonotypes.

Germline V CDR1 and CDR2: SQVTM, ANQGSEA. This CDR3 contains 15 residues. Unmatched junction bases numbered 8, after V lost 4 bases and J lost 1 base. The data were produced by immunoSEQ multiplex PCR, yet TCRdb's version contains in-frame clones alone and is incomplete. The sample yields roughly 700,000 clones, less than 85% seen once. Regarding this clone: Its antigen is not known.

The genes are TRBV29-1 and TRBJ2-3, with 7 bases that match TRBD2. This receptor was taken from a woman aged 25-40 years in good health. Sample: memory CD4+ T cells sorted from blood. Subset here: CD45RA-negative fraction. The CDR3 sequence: CSVVGRESGTDTQYF. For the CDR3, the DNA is TGCAGCGTTGTGGGGCGGGAGTCCGGCACAGATACGCAGTATTTT.